This TCR beta chain was found in a study of cytomegalovirus exposure and HLA in healthy donors. Broader study findings: Among TCR beta chains, those listed as cytomegalovirus-associated numbered approximately 150.

Worth noting for this clone: The antigen is unknown.

Germline V gene sequence: CDR1 MGHRA, CDR2 YSYEKL. The trim removed 4 bases at V and 0 bases at J, leaving 12 bases unmatched. This CDR3 has 18 residues. Libraries were prepared by immunoSEQ multiplex PCR; TCRdb keeps only in-frame clonotypes and omits some of them. Here the sample spans more than 90,000 clones, about 88% being singletons. This TCR was recovered from a man younger than 30 in good health and CMV-seropositive. The rearrangement uses TRBV4-1 and TRBJ1-3, with 7 bases aligning to TRBD1. The sample taken for sequencing was PBMCs. CDR3 region: CASSPSAGQSPSGNTIYF. CDR3 nucleotide sequence: TGCGCCAGCAGCCCCTCGGCGGGACAGTCGCCCTCTGGAAACACCATATATTTT.